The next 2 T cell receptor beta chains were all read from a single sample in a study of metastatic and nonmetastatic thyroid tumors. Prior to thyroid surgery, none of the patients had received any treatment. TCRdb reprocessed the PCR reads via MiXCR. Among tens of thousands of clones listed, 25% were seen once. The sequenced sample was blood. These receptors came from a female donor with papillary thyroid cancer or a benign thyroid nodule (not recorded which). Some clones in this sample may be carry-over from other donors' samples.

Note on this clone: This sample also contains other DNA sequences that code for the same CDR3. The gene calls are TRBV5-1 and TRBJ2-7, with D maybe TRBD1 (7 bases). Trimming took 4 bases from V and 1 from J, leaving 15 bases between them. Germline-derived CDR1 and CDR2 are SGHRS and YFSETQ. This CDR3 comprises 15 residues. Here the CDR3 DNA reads TGCGCCAGCAGCGGGGGGCGACAGGGTTCCTACGAGCAGTACTTC. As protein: CASSGGRQGSYEQYF.

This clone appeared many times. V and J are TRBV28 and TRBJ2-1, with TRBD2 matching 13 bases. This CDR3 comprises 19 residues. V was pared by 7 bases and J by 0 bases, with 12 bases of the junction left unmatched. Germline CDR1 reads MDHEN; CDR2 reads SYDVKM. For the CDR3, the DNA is TGTGCCAGCAAGGTCTTCGGGACTAGCGGGGACAGCTCCTACAATGAGCAGTTCTTC. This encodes CASKVFGTSGDSSYNEQFF.